The next 5 T cell receptor beta chains were all read from a single sample in a study of blood T cell repertoires in COVID-19. The data were produced by immunoSEQ multiplex PCR, yet TCRdb's version contains in-frame clones alone and is incomplete. The sample holds 60,000 or so clones, around 83% seen once. The sample comprised peripheral blood. These receptors originate from a man aged 25 to 40 with COVID-19, enrolled during active disease.

The chain carries TRBV6-5 and TRBJ1-2; TRBD1 matches at 10 bases. After removal of 0 bases from V and 7 bases from J, the junction contained 8 bases not matched to a gene. Germline V gene sequence: CDR1 MNHEY, CDR2 SVGAGI. This CDR3 comprises 16 residues. DNA for the CDR3: TGTGCCAGCAGTTACTCGCGTGCCGGACAGGGGGGTGGCTACACCTTC. Protein product: CASSYSRAGQGGGYTF.

This rearrangement joins TRBV5-1 to TRBJ2-7; TRBD2 aligns across 10 bases. The CDR3 is made up of 15 amino acids. In germline, CDR1 is SGHRS, CDR2 YFSETQ. The trim removed 1 base at V and 4 bases at J, leaving 5 bases unmatched. Here the CDR3 DNA reads TGCGCCAGCAGCTTGACTAGCGGGATGACTTACGAGCAGTACTTC. It is translated as CASSLTSGMTYEQYF.

This chain links TRBV9 with TRBJ2-6; no clear D. V dropped 1 base and J dropped 4 bases, with 6 bases sitting between them. CDR1 is SGDLS and CDR2 is YYNGEE in the germline V gene. The CDR3 consists of 14 residues. CDR3 amino acids: CASSVSRGANVLTF. CDR3 nucleotide sequence: TGTGCCAGCAGCGTATCCCGGGGGGCCAACGTCCTGACTTTC. The variable domain in full, completed from reference TRBV9 and TRBJ2-6, reads DSGVTQTPKHLITATGQRVTLRCSPRSGDLSVYWYQQSLDQGLQFLIQYYNGEERAKGNILERFSAQQFPDLHSELNLSSLELGDSALYFCASSVSRGANVLTFGAGSRLTVL.

This chain connects TRBV6-5 to TRBJ2-5; TRBD1 matches 7 bases. V trimming: 0 bases; J trimming: 7 bases; junction bases outside the gene matches: 11. Germline assignment: CDR1 MNHEY and CDR2 SVGAGI. The CDR3 sequence is 16 residues long. The CDR3 is CASSYSPQGTMRTQYF. For the CDR3, the DNA is TGTGCCAGCAGTTACTCGCCACAGGGGACGATGAGGACCCAGTACTTC.

The chain is built from TRBV4-3 and TRBJ2-6; the match to TRBD2 covers 7 bases. J was trimmed by 3 bases and V by 0 bases; bases with no gene match: 11. CDR1 and CDR2 from the germline V gene are LGHNA and YSLEER. The CDR3 has 19 amino acids. The chain's CDR3 is CASSQERGVRIDGANVLTF. The CDR3 DNA is TGCGCCAGCAGCCAAGAACGGGGGGTCCGGATAGATGGGGCCAACGTCCTGACTTTC.